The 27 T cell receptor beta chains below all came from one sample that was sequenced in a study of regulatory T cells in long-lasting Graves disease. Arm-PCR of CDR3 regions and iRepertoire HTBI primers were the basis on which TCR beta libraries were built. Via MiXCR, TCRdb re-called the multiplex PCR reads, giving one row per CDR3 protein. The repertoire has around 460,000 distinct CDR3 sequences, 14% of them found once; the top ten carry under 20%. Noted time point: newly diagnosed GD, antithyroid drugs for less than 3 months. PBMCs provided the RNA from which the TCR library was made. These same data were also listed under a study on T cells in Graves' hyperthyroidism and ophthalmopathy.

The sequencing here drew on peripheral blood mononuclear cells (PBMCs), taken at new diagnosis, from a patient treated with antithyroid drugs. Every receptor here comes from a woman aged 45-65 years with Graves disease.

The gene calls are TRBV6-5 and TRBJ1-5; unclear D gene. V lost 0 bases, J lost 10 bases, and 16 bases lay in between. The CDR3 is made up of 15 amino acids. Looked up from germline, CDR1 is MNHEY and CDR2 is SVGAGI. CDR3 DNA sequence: TGTGCCAGCAGTTACTCGAGTTCGACTTCCGGCCCCCAGCATTTT. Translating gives CASSYSSSTSGPQHF.

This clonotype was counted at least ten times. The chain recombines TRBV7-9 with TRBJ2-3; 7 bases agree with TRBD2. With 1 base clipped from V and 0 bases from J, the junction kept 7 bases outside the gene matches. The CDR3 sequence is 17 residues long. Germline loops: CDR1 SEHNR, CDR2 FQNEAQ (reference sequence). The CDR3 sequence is CASSLEVGLVSTDTQYF. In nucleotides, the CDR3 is TGTGCCAGCAGCTTAGAGGTTGGACTAGTGAGCACAGATACGCAGTATTTT.

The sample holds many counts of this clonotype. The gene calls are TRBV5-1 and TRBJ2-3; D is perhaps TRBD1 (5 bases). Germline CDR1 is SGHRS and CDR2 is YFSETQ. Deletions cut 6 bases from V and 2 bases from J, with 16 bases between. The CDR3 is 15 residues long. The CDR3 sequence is CASNPRGRVTDTQYF. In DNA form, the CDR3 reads TGCGCCAGCAACCCCCGAGGCAGGGTCACAGATACGCAGTATTTT.

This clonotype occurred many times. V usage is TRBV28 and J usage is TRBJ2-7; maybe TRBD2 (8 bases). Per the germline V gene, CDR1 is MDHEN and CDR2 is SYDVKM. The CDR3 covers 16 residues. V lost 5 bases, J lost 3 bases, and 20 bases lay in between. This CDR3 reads CASSPSSGGGNYEQYF. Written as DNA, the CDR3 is TGTGCCAGCAGTCCTTCCTCGGGAGGGGGCAACTACGAGCAGTACTTC.

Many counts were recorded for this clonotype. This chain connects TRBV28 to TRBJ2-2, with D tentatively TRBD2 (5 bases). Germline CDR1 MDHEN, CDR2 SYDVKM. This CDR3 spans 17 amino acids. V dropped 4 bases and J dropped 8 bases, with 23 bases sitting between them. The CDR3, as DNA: TGTGCCAGCAGTTCATATTCCCCTTGGGTCGGCGGGGGGGAGCTGTTTTTT. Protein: CASSSYSPWVGGGELFF.

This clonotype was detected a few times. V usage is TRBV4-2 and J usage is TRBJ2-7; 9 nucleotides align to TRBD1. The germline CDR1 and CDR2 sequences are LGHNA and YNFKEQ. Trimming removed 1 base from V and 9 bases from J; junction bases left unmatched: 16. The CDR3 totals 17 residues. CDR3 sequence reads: CASSQAAQGQGSSGQYF. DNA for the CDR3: TGTGCCAGCAGCCAAGCCGCCCAGGGACAGGGTAGTTCAGGGCAGTACTTC.

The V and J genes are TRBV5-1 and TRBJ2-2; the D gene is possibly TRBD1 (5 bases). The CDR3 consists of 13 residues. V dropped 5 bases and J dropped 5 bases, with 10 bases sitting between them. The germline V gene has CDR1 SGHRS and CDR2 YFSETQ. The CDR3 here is CASRRQITGELFF. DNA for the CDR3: TGCGCCAGCAGAAGACAGATAACCGGGGAGCTGTTTTTT.

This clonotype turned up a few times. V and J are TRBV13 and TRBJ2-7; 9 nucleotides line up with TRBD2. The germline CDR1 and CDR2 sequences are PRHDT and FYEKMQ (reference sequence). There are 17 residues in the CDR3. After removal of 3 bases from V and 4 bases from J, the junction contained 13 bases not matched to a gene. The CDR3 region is CASSFSTSGELSYEQYF. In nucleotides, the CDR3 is TGTGCCAGCAGCTTCTCGACTAGCGGTGAACTTTCATACGAGCAGTACTTC.

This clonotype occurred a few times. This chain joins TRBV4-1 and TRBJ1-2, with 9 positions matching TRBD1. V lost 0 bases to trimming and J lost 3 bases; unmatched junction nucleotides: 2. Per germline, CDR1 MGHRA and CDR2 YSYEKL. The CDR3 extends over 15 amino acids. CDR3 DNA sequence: TGCGCCAGCAGCCAAGATCGACAGGGGGACTATGGCTACACCTTC. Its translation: CASSQDRQGDYGYTF.

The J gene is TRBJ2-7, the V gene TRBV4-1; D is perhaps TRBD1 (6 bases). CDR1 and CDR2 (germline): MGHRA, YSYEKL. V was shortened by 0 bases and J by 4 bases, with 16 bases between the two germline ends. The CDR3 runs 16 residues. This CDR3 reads CASSQDRNRVGYEQYF. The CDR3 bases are TGCGCCAGCAGCCAAGATCGGAACAGGGTTGGATACGAGCAGTACTTC.

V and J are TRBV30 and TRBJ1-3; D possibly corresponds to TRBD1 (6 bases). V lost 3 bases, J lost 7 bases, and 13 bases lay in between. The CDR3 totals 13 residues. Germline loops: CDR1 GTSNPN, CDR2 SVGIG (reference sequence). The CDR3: CAWSTGGANTIYF. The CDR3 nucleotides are TGTGCCTGGAGCACCGGGGGCGCGAACACCATATATTTT.

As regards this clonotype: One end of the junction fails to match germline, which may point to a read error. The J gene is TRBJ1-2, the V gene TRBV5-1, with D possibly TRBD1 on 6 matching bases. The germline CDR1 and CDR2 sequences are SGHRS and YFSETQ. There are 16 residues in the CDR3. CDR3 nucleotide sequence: TGCGCCTGCAGCGAACCGACGTGGACAGCCAACTATGGCTACACCTTC. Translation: CACSEPTWTANYGYTF.

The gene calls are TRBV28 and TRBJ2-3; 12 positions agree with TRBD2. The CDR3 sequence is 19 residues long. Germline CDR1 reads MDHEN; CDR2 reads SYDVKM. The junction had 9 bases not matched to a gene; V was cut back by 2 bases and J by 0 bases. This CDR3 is CASSLPRLAGAPSTDTQYF. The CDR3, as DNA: TGTGCCAGCAGTTTACCCAGACTAGCGGGAGCCCCTAGCACAGATACGCAGTATTTT.

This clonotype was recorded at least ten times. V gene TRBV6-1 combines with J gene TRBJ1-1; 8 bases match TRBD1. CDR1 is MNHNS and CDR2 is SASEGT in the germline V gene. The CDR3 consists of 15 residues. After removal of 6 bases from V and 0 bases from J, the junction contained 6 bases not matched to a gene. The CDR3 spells CASSWDRSVNTEAFF. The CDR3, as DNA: TGTGCCAGCAGCTGGGACAGGAGCGTGAACACTGAAGCTTTCTTT.

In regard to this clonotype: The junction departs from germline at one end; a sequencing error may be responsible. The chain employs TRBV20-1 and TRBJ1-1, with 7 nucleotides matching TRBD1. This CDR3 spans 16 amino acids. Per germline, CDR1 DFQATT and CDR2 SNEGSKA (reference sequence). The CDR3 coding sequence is TGCAGTGCTAGAGATCCCCTAGACAGGGCGAACAATGAAGCTTTCTTT. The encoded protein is CSARDPLDRANNEAFF.

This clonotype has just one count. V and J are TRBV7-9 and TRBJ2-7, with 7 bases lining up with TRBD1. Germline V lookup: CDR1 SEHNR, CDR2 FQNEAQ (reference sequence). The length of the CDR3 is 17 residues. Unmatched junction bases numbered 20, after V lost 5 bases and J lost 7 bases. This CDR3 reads CASSPTLGWDRGLEQYF. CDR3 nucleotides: TGTGCCAGCAGCCCAACCCTTGGGTGGGACAGAGGATTAGAGCAGTACTTC.

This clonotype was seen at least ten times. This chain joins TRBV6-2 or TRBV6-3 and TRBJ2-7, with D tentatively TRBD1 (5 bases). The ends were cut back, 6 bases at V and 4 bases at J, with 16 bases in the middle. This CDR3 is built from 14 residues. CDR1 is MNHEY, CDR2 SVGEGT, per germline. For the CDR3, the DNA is TGTGCCAGCAGGCTTCAGGGCGTGGTTTACGAGCAGTACTTC. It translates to CASRLQGVVYEQYF.

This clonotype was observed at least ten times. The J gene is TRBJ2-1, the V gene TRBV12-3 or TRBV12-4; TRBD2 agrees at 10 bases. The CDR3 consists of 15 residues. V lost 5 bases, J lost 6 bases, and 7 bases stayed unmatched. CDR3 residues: CASSGAGGNFNEQFF. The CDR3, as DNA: TGTGCCAGCAGTGGAGCGGGAGGGAATTTCAATGAGCAGTTCTTC.

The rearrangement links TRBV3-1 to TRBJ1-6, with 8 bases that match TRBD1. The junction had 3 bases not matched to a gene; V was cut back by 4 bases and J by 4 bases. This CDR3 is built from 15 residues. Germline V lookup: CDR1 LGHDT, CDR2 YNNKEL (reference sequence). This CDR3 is CASSPGQGYNSPLHF. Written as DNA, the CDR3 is TGTGCCAGCAGCCCCGGACAGGGTTATAATTCACCCCTCCACTTT.

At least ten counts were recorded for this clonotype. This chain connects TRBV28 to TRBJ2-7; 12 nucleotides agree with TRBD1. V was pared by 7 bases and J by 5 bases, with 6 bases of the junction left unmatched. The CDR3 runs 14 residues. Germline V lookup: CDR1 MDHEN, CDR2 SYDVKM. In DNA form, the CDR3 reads TGTGCCAGCACGACCGGGACAGGGGGCGACGAGCAGTACTTC. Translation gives CASTTGTGGDEQYF.

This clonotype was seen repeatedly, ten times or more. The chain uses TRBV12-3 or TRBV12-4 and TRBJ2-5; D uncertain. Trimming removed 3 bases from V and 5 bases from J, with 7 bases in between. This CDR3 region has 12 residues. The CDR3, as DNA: TGTGCCAGCAGTTTCGGACCGGAGACCCAGTACTTC. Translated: CASSFGPETQYF.

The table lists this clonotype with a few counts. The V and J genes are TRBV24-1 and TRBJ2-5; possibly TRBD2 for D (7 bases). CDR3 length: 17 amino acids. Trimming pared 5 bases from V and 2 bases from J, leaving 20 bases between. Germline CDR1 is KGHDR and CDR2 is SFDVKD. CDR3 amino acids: CATSGLPAGAEQETQYF. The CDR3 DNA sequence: TGTGCCACCAGTGGTCTCCCGGCGGGGGCTGAGCAAGAGACCCAGTACTTC.

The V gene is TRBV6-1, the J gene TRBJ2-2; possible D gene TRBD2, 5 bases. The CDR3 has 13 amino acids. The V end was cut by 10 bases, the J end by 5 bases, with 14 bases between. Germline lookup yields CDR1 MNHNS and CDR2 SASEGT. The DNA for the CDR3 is TGTGCCATCGGGGAGATGGGTACCGGGGAGCTGTTTTTT. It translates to CAIGEMGTGELFF.

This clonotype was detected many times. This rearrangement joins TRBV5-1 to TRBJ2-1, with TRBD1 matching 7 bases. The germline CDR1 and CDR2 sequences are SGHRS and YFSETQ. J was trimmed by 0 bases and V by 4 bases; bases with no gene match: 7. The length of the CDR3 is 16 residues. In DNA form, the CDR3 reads TGCGCCAGCAGCATGGGACAGTGGAGCTCCTACAATGAGCAGTTCTTC. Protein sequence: CASSMGQWSSYNEQFF.

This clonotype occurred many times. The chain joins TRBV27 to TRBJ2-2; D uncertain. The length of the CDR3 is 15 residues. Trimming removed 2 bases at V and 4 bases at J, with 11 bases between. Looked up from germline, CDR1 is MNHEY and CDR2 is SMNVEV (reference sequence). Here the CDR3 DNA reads TGTGCCAGCAGTTTAGCCCTCGTGGGCACCGGGGAGCTGTTTTTT. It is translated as CASSLALVGTGELFF.

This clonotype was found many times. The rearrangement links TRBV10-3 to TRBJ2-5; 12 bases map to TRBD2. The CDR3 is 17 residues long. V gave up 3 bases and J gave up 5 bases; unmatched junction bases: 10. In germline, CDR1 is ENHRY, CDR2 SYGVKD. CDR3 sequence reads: CAISDGLAGTTLETQYF. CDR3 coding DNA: TGTGCCATCAGTGATGGACTAGCGGGAACTACCCTGGAGACCCAGTACTTC.

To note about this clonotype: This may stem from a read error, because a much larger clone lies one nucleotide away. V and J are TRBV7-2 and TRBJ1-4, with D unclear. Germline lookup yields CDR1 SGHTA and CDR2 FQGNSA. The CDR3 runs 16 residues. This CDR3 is CASSSPFSATNERLFF. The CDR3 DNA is TGTGCCAGCAGCTCCCCCTTTTCCGCAACTAATGAAAGACTGTTTTTT.